Each of the 3 T cell receptor beta chains below was sequenced from the same sample in a study of response to subunit inactivated influenza vaccine. Each CDR3 protein is one row after TCRdb ran MiXCR on the RT-PCR reads. The repertoire holds fewer than 600,000 distinct CDR3 sequences, with approximately 7.8% as singletons. Material: PBMCs from blood, obtained roughly 24 months after vaccination. These TCRs come from a man between 50 and 75 years old who received an inactivated influenza vaccine.

This clonotype was picked up a small number of times. The chain is built from TRBV27 and TRBJ2-1; 7 nucleotides match TRBD2. The V segment lost 3 bases and the J segment 7 bases; nucleotides outside the gene matches: 9. Germline V gene sequence: CDR1 MNHEY, CDR2 SMNVEV (reference sequence). The CDR3 runs 15 residues. CDR3 in DNA: TGTGCCAGCAGTTTTGCGGCGGGAGACAGTAATGAGCAGTTCTTC. As protein: CASSFAAGDSNEQFF.

The V and J genes are TRBV6-1 and TRBJ2-2; the D is unclear. The V and J ends lost 3 bases and 1 base respectively, with 9 bases between them. CDR3 length: 15 residues. Per germline, CDR1 MNHNS and CDR2 SASEGT. In DNA, the CDR3 is TGTGCCAGCAGTGACAGGTCCCTGAACACCGGGGAGCTGTTTTTT. Encoded protein: CASSDRSLNTGELFF.

This clonotype came up many times. The genes are TRBV7-2 and TRBJ2-1; D remains unclear. With 1 base removed from V and 0 bases from J, the gap between germline ends came to 7 bases. CDR1 is SGHTA, CDR2 FQGNSA, per germline. This CDR3 is 15 amino acids long. The CDR3 loop reads CASSLGGFSYNEQFF. The DNA of the CDR3 is TGTGCCAGCAGCTTAGGGGGATTCTCCTACAATGAGCAGTTCTTC.